The 7 T cell receptor beta chains below all came from one sample that was sequenced in a study of T cells in Graves' hyperthyroidism and ophthalmopathy. Authors of the study amplified TCR beta CDR3 regions from RNA transcripts. In the first-round RT-PCR of the TCR CDR3, the HTBI primer set was used. TCRdb called the multiplex PCR reads again in MiXCR, with one record for every CDR3 protein. This sample has approximately 420,000 distinct CDR3 sequences, with roughly 13% found just once. Sequencing was done on a sample of blood. Every receptor here comes from a young woman with Graves' hyperthyroidism.

The sample holds many counts of this clonotype. The chain uses TRBV12-5 and TRBJ2-5; no clear D. Between the trimmed V and J ends, which lost 3 bases and 4 bases, there was a span of 6 bases. CDR1 and CDR2 (germline): LGHNT, FRNRAP. This CDR3 spans 12 amino acids. Here the CDR3 DNA reads TGTGCTAGTGGTTTCCGGCGAGAGACCCAGTACTTC. Protein sequence: CASGFRRETQYF.

This clonotype was detected many times. The J gene is TRBJ2-1, the V gene TRBV12-5; 9 bases match TRBD2. With 6 bases clipped from V and 7 bases from J, the junction kept 4 bases outside the gene matches. The germline CDR1 and CDR2 sequences are LGHNT and FRNRAP. The CDR3 length is 13 residues. CDR3 coding DNA: TGTGCTAGTGGGACTAGCGGACTTAATGAGCAGTTCTTC. It specifies CASGTSGLNEQFF.

In this sample, this clonotype turned up many times. The junction shows a germline mismatch at one end, possibly a read error. The chain has TRBV6-2 or TRBV6-3 and TRBJ2-7; D assignment may be TRBD1 or TRBD2 (5 bases each). The germline CDR1 and CDR2 sequences are MNHEY and SVGEGT. The CDR3 is 17 amino acids. CDR3 sequence: CTSSHRTGTEMTYEQYF. CDR3 coding DNA: TGTACCAGCAGTCACCGGACCGGGACCGAAATGACCTACGAGCAGTACTTC.

This clonotype has a count of ten or more. V and J are TRBV11-2 and TRBJ1-2, with 7 bases aligning to TRBD1. V was pared by 3 bases and J by 4 bases, with 5 bases of the junction left unmatched. The length of the CDR3 is 14 residues. CDR1 and CDR2 from the germline V gene are SGHAT and FQNNGV. In DNA form, the CDR3 reads TGTGCCAGCAGCTTGGGGGACAGAGCCTATGGCTACACCTTC. Translated: CASSLGDRAYGYTF.

Ten or more counts support this clonotype. This chain uses TRBV6-1 with TRBJ2-7; 7 nucleotides align to TRBD2. J lost 0 bases, V lost 5 bases, and 10 bases had no gene match. Germline CDR1 is MNHNS and CDR2 is SASEGT. CDR3 length: 16 amino acids. For the CDR3, the DNA is TGTGCCAGCAGTAAAAGCGGGGCACTGAACTCCTACGAGCAGTACTTC. Protein: CASSKSGALNSYEQYF.

This clonotype appeared many times. This sequence joins TRBV28 and TRBJ1-4, with D uncertain. Between the trimmed V and J ends, which lost 2 bases and 3 bases, there was a span of 10 bases. The CDR3 has 15 amino acids. Germline V gene sequence: CDR1 MDHEN, CDR2 SYDVKM. The CDR3 sequence is CASSLNGLANEKLFF. The CDR3 DNA sequence: TGTGCCAGCAGTTTAAATGGATTAGCTAATGAAAAACTGTTTTTT.

The chain carries TRBV11-2 and TRBJ2-4, with 12 bases identical to TRBD2. This CDR3 region has 16 residues. V dropped 1 base and J dropped 8; count of bases not matched to a gene: 6. Germline CDR1 reads SGHAT; CDR2 reads FQNNGV. As DNA, the CDR3 is TGTGCCAGCAGCTTAGCGCTAGCGGGAGGGTTAGACATTCAGTACTTC. Translating it yields CASSLALAGGLDIQYF.